A single T cell receptor (beta chain) is shown here with its context. The identical CDR3 is also encoded by other nucleotide sequences in the sample. This entry comes from a study of blood T cell repertoires in COVID-19. Study-wide background: Whether acute or convalescent, the COVID-19 samples came from the United States, Italy and Spain. Nucleic acid was either cDNA or gDNA, and it came from T cells, B-cell-depleted T cells, or PBMCs.

In the original analysis: Amplification with reference gene primers provided the estimates of nucleated cell counts. Assay: immunoSEQ multiplex PCR; the TCRdb copy retains only in-frame clones and omits some. The DNA was the basis for D and trimming; V, J and clone size are from that table. The table includes fewer than 250,000 clones, approximately 83% detected once. CDR3 size: 15 residues. CDR1 is MDHEN, CDR2 SYDVKM, per germline. Germline trimming cut 2 bases from V and 2 bases from J; bases unmatched to any gene: 2. The chain uses TRBV28 and TRBJ1-4, with 7 bases aligning to TRBD1. The sequenced material came from peripheral blood. The clonotype originates from a woman aged 45 to 65 with acute or convalescent COVID-19. The CDR3 reads CASSLDRATNEKLFF. The CDR3 coding sequence is TGTGCCAGCAGTTTAGACAGGGCGACTAATGAAAAACTGTTTTTT. Looking up the rest from reference TRBV28 and TRBJ1-4 gives the full variable domain: DVKVTQSSRYLVKRTGEKVFLECVQDMDHENMFWYRQDPGLGLRLIYFSYDVKMKEKGDIPEGYSVSREKKERFSLILESASTNQTSMYLCASSLDRATNEKLFFGSGTQLSVL.